This TCR beta chain is drawn from a study of T cells in Graves' hyperthyroidism and ophthalmopathy. The investigators amplified TCR beta CDR3 regions from RNA transcripts. The study used the HTBI primer set for a first-round RT-PCR of the TCR CDR3. TCRdb reprocessed the multiplex PCR reads via MiXCR and lists one record per CDR3 protein. The table records hundreds of thousands of distinct CDR3 sequences, roughly a third of them present only once. Absent ophthalmopathy progression within 18 months defined stable Graves' hyperthyroidism. Lactation, pregnancy, other autoimmune disease or uncontrolled infection led to exclusion of patients. Fresh peripheral blood, roughly 9.6 ml, was the source of the PBMCs. V was pared by 5 bases and J by 0 bases, with 4 bases of the junction left unmatched. The CDR3 extends over 14 amino acids. Germline loops: CDR1 DFQATT, CDR2 SNEGSKA (reference sequence). Study-wide points: Most thyroid-expanded clonotypes above 0.001 were also found in blood.

Turning to this clonotype: Its antigen is unidentified.

The sequence was obtained from a woman in her thirties or forties with Graves' hyperthyroidism. This sequence joins TRBV20-1 and TRBJ2-7; 10 bases fit TRBD1. The specimen sequenced was blood. The CDR3 is CSAVRQGASYEQYF. CDR3 sequence (DNA): TGCAGTGCTGTCAGACAGGGGGCCTCCTACGAGCAGTACTTC.